This T cell receptor (beta chain) was recovered during a study of cytomegalovirus exposure and HLA in healthy donors. Sequenced by immunoSEQ multiplex PCR; TCRdb stores in-frame clones only, minus some. The data contain roughly 240,000 clones, 85% to 90% of them singletons. Per germline, CDR1 SQVTM and CDR2 ANQGSEA. The CDR3 covers 13 residues. V shed 6 bases and J 3 bases; nucleotides not matched to a gene: 2. The sequencing input was PBMCs. The chain recombines TRBV29-1 with TRBJ2-3; 11 bases align to TRBD2. The receptor's source is a man younger than 35 in good health and CMV-seronegative. CDR3 loop: CSVTSGITDTQYF. The CDR3 region has the DNA TGCAGCGTGACTAGCGGGATTACAGATACGCAGTATTTT.